What follows are 26 T cell receptor beta chains derived from one specimen sequenced in a study of T cell repertoires in cytomegalovirus infection. From the reads, TCRdb called clonotypes with MiXCR, one entry per CDR3 protein. This sample has a few hundred thousand distinct CDR3 sequences, with roughly 43% found just once. These receptors' targets are unknown. The source material was cultured PBMCs, sampled from culture after CMV antigen stimulation. The origin of the receptors is a human donor in good health (CMV status not recorded). Some clones in this sample may be carry-over from other donors' samples.

Here the CDR3 DNA reads TGTGCCAGCAGCCCTCAGGACTACAATGAGCAGTTCTTC. As protein: CASSPQDYNEQFF. The chain joins TRBV7-6 to TRBJ2-1; the D is unclear. Germline-derived CDR1 and CDR2 are SGHVS and FNYEAQ. The CDR3 sequence is 13 residues long. Trimming removed 5 bases at V and 3 bases at J, with 8 bases between.

The chain carries TRBV5-6 and TRBJ2-3; a weak D match, TRBD2 (6 bases). Germline V gene lookup returns CDR1 SGHDT and CDR2 YYEEEE. The CDR3 loop spans 15 amino acids. V lost 6 bases and J lost 3, with 17 bases in between. The CDR3 here is CASTYLGGGTDTQYF. CDR3 bases: TGTGCCAGCACGTATTTAGGTGGGGGGACAGATACGCAGTATTTT.

This clonotype was recorded at least ten times. The chain couples TRBV7-2 to TRBJ2-5, with 7 bases fitting TRBD1. This CDR3 spans 14 amino acids. The ends lost 5 bases at V and 2 bases at J; junction bases unmatched: 5. The V gene's germline CDR1 is SGHTA and CDR2 FQGNSA. CDR3: CASSRTGPQETQYF. DNA for the CDR3: TGTGCCAGCAGCCGGACAGGACCGCAAGAGACCCAGTACTTC.

This sequence joins TRBV6-5 and TRBJ2-1; TRBD1 might be the D (6 bases). The CDR3 length is 14 residues. The germline V gene encodes CDR1 MNHEY and CDR2 SVGAGI. The V end was cut by 6 bases, the J end by 8 bases, with 17 bases between. Written as DNA, the CDR3 is TGTGCCAGCAGCCCCTGGACCAGGGGCGATGAGCAGTTCTTC. It encodes CASSPWTRGDEQFF.

A few counts support this clonotype. This chain uses TRBV7-8 with TRBJ2-7; D ambiguous. This CDR3 has 14 residues. Germline loops: CDR1 SGHVS, CDR2 FQNEAQ. The V gene lost 6 bases and the J gene lost 1 base, with 13 bases spanning the gap. The CDR3 region has the DNA TGTGCCAGCAGTCCCACCGGGCAATCCTACGAGCAGTACTTC. The encoded protein is CASSPTGQSYEQYF. Full variable domain (rest looked up from reference TRBV7-8 and TRBJ2-7): GAGVSQSPRYKVAKRGQDVALRCDPISGHVSLFWYQQALGQGPEFLTYFQNEAQLDKSGLPSDRFFAERPEGSVSTLKIQRTQQEDSAVYLCASSPTGQSYEQYFGPGTRLTVT.

The V and J genes are TRBV7-8 and TRBJ1-3, with TRBD1 as a possible D gene (6 bases). V lost 5 bases and J lost 2, with 13 bases in between. The CDR3 runs to 15 residues. Germline CDR1 is SGHVS and CDR2 is FQNEAQ. CDR3 DNA sequence: TGTGCCAGCAGCAACGCCGGGACAACTGGAAACACCATATATTTT. Amino acids: CASSNAGTTGNTIYF.

The table lists this clonotype with a few counts. V usage is TRBV7-2 and J usage is TRBJ1-6; TRBD1 might be the D (5 bases). The CDR3 covers 15 residues. The germline V and J ends were trimmed by 6 bases and 9 bases, with 18 bases remaining between them. The germline gives CDR1 SGHTA, CDR2 FQGNSA. The CDR3 DNA sequence: TGTGCCAGCAGTCAGAGAGGGGCGTCGCCTTCACCCCTCCACTTT. Translation gives CASSQRGASPSPLHF.

The chain is built from TRBV6-2 or TRBV6-3 and TRBJ1-5; the D gene is possibly TRBD1 (5 bases). In germline, CDR1 is MNHEY, CDR2 SVGEGT. Deletions cut 7 bases from V and 9 bases from J, with 13 bases between. The CDR3 length is 12 residues. The CDR3, as DNA: TGTGCCAGCACCAACAGGCAGGGGCCCCAGCATTTT. It translates to CASTNRQGPQHF.

This clonotype was seen only a few times. The CDR3 nucleotides are TGTGCCAGCAGCCCCTTAGCGGGGGTTGTTGCAGATACGCAGTATTTT. Translated, it gives CASSPLAGVVADTQYF. The genes are TRBV5-8 and TRBJ2-3; TRBD2 agrees at 9 bases. This CDR3 spans 16 amino acids. Germline CDR1 and CDR2: SGHTS and YDEGEE. Losses at the gene ends were 4 bases for V and 4 bases for J; bases not matched to a gene: 10.

The chain joins TRBV20-1 to TRBJ2-4; 8 positions match TRBD1. Germline V gene lookup returns CDR1 DFQATT and CDR2 SNEGSKA (reference sequence). J was trimmed by 0 bases and V by 0 bases; bases with no gene match: 4. The CDR3 length is 16 residues. Here the CDR3 DNA reads TGCAGTGCTAGAGACGGGACAGGAAAAGCCAAAAACATTCAGTACTTC. Encoded protein: CSARDGTGKAKNIQYF.

The rearrangement joins TRBV10-3 to TRBJ2-3, with D possibly matching TRBD2 (5 bases). Per the germline V gene, CDR1 is ENHRY and CDR2 is SYGVKD. V was trimmed by 4 bases and J by 5 bases, leaving 13 bases between them. CDR3 length equals 14 residues. DNA for the CDR3: TGTGCCATCAGTGGAGCAGCCCGGGGAGATACGCAGTATTTT. Amino acids: CAISGAARGDTQYF.

This chain joins TRBV20-1 and TRBJ1-6, with D possibly matching TRBD1 (5 bases). This CDR3 spans 14 amino acids. Trimming removed 6 bases at V and 5 bases at J, with 14 bases between. Germline CDR1 reads DFQATT; CDR2 reads SNEGSKA (reference sequence). The CDR3 sequence: CSAWGGWDNSPLHF. CDR3 in DNA: TGCAGTGCCTGGGGGGGGTGGGATAATTCACCCCTCCACTTT.

The genes are TRBV6-6 and TRBJ2-7, with a tentative D call TRBD1 (6 bases). Germline V lookup: CDR1 MNHNY, CDR2 SVGAGI (reference sequence). V lost 5 bases and J 12 bases, leaving 23 bases between the germline ends. The CDR3 extends over 14 amino acids. In nucleotides, the CDR3 is TGTGCCAGCAGTGTTACAGGGATGGGGCCAACTTCGTACTTC. Its translation is CASSVTGMGPTSYF.

This clonotype was detected a few times. V is TRBV7-6 and J is TRBJ2-1; 14 bases align to TRBD2. The CDR3 extends over 16 amino acids. V gave up 5 bases and J gave up 4 bases; unmatched junction bases: 4. Per the germline V gene, CDR1 is SGHVS and CDR2 is FNYEAQ. CDR3 coding DNA: TGTGCCAGCAGCCGGAGGACTAGCGGGGGGTACAATGAGCAGTTCTTC. This encodes CASSRRTSGGYNEQFF.

In this sample, this clonotype turned up many times. CDR3: CASSLRKGQPQHF. The CDR3 DNA follows: TGTGCCAGCAGCCTCAGGAAGGGTCAGCCCCAGCATTTT. V is TRBV7-2 and J is TRBJ1-5, with D uncertain. The V gene lost 5 bases and the J gene lost 6 bases, with 11 bases spanning the gap. Germline CDR1 SGHTA, CDR2 FQGNSA. This CDR3 spans 13 amino acids.

This clonotype was seen only once. The chain couples TRBV27 to TRBJ1-1; 8 bases fit TRBD1. This CDR3 has 14 amino acids. Germline V CDR1 and CDR2: MNHEY, SMNVEV (reference sequence). V dropped 6 bases and J dropped 6; count of bases not matched to a gene: 9. CDR3 nucleotides: TGTGCCAGCAGCAGGGGGCGGTTCGAGGCTGAAGCTTTCTTT. The encoded protein is CASSRGRFEAEAFF.

The chain links TRBV4-1 to TRBJ2-1; TRBD1 might be the D (6 bases). Germline CDR1 reads MGHRA; CDR2 reads YSYEKL. The CDR3 is made up of 16 amino acids. V was pared by 1 base and J by 8 bases, with 18 bases between. Here the CDR3 DNA reads TGCGCCAGCAGCCAAGCTAGGCGGACAGTGGGCTATGAGCAGTTCTTC. Translating gives CASSQARRTVGYEQFF.

The CDR3 DNA reads as TGTGCCAGCAGCTTAGGGACCGATACCTACGAGCAGTACTTC. This translates into CASSLGTDTYEQYF. The chain carries TRBV7-9 and TRBJ2-7, with D unclear. The V and J ends lost 1 base and 2 bases respectively, with 9 bases between them. The V gene's germline CDR1 is SEHNR and CDR2 FQNEAQ (reference sequence). The CDR3 sequence is 14 residues long.

The genes are TRBV7-6 and TRBJ1-4; D remains unclear. V dropped 2 bases and J dropped 7 bases, with 14 bases sitting between them. This CDR3 has 15 amino acids. The germline gives CDR1 SGHVS, CDR2 FNYEAQ. CDR3 amino acids: CASSLLGSPFEKLFF. CDR3 nucleotide sequence: TGTGCCAGCAGCTTACTCGGGTCCCCGTTTGAAAAACTGTTTTTT.

This clonotype was counted a few times. V and J are TRBV6-1 and TRBJ1-6; 7 nucleotides align to TRBD1. The CDR3 spans 15 residues. Germline V gene sequence: CDR1 MNHNS, CDR2 SASEGT. After removal of 3 bases from V and 1 base from J, the junction contained 0 bases not matched to a gene. DNA for the CDR3: TGTGCCAGCAGTGACAGGGGGTCCTATAATTCACCCCTCCACTTT. This gives the protein CASSDRGSYNSPLHF.

The chain combines TRBV7-8 with TRBJ1-4; no firm D call. The germline V and J ends were trimmed by 0 bases and 0 bases, with 5 bases remaining between them. The CDR3 runs 15 residues. Germline CDR1 reads SGHVS; CDR2 reads FQNEAQ. Here the CDR3 reads CASSLAHATNEKLFF. Written as DNA, the CDR3 is TGTGCCAGCAGCTTAGCGCACGCAACTAATGAAAAACTGTTTTTT.

This clonotype was seen many times. This sequence joins TRBV7-2 and TRBJ1-2, with a tentative D call TRBD1 (5 bases). With 5 bases removed from V and 5 bases from J, the gap between germline ends came to 15 bases. CDR3 length: 14 residues. The germline V gene encodes CDR1 SGHTA and CDR2 FQGNSA. Here the CDR3 reads CASSPRQGDYGYTF. CDR3 nucleotides: TGTGCCAGCAGCCCCCGTCAGGGTGATTATGGCTACACCTTC. Using reference TRBV7-2 and TRBJ1-2 for the parts outside the CDR3, the full variable domain is GAGVSQSPSNKVTEKGKDVELRCDPISGHTALYWYRQSLGQGLEFLIYFQGNSAPDKSGLPSDRFSAERTGGSVSTLTIQRTQQEDSAVYLCASSPRQGDYGYTFGSGTRLTVV.

V gene TRBV6-2 or TRBV6-3 combines with J gene TRBJ2-1, with TRBD2 matching 16 bases. Trimming at V came to 4 bases and at J to 7 bases, leaving 4 bases not matched to a gene. From germline, CDR1 is MNHEY and CDR2 SVGEGT. The CDR3 loop spans 16 amino acids. The CDR3 nucleotides read TGTGCCAGCAGTTGGGGGACTAGCGGGGGGGGTAATGAGCAGTTCTTC. This encodes CASSWGTSGGGNEQFF.

In its sample, this clonotype was seen once. The chain recombines TRBV11-2 with TRBJ2-3; TRBD2 aligns across 9 bases. The junction had 7 bases not matched to a gene; V was cut back by 1 base and J by 5 bases. The germline V gene has CDR1 SGHAT and CDR2 FQNNGV. CDR3 length: 16 residues. Here the CDR3 reads CASSLVSGRWRDTQYF. CDR3 coding DNA: TGTGCCAGCAGCTTAGTGAGCGGGAGGTGGCGAGATACGCAGTATTTT.

V and J are TRBV7-9 and TRBJ2-7; perhaps D is TRBD1 or TRBD2 (5 bases each). The germline gives CDR1 SEHNR, CDR2 FQNEAQ (reference sequence). CDR3 size: 15 residues. V was cut by 5 bases and J by 9 bases, with 23 bases left in between. CDR3 loop: CASSRPPQGTAPQYF. The CDR3 coding sequence is TGTGCCAGCAGCCGGCCCCCCCAAGGGACGGCCCCGCAGTACTTC.

This clonotype was detected only a few times. The chain links TRBV10-3 to TRBJ2-6; D gene ambiguous. The CDR3 runs 15 residues. Germline V lookup: CDR1 ENHRY, CDR2 SYGVKD. Trimming cost V 3 bases and J 0 bases, with 6 bases left between them. The CDR3 is CAISDSDSGANVLTF. Here the CDR3 DNA reads TGTGCCATCAGTGACTCGGACTCTGGGGCCAACGTCCTGACTTTC.